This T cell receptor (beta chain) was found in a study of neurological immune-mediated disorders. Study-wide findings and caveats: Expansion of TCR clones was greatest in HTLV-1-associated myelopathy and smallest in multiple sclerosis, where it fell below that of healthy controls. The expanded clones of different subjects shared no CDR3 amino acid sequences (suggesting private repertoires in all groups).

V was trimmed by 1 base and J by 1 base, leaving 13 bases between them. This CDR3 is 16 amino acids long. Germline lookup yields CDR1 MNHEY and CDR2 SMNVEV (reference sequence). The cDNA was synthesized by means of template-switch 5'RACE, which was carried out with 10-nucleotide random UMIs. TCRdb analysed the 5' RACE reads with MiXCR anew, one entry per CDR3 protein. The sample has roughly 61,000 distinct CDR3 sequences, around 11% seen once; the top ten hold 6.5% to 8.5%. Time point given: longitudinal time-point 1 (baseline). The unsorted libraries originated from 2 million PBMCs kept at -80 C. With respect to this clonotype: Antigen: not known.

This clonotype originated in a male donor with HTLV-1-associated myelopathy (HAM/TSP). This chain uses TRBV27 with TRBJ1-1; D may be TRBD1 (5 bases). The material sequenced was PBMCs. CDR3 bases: TGTGCCAGCAGTTTATGGGTAGGGGCGGGGAACACTGAAGCTTTCTTT. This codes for CASSLWVGAGNTEAFF.